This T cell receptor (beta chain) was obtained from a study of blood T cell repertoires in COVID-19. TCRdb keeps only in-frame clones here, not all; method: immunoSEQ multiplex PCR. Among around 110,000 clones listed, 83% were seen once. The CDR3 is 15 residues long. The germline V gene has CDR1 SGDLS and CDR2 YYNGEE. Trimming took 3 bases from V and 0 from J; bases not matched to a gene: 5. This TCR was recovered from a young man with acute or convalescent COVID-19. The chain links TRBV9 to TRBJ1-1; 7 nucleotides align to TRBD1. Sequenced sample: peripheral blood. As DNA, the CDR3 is TGTGCCAGCAGCGACGACAGGGCCGTGAACACTGAAGCTTTCTTT. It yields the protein CASSDDRAVNTEAFF.